The T cell receptor beta chain under discussion was sequenced for a study of blood T cells in healthy people across ages. A J-beta primer mix and a sample-barcoded 5' primer were used in a second PCR of about 6 to 12 cycles. TCRdb passed the 5' RACE reads through MiXCR, listing each CDR3 protein once. The profile covers fewer than 1,200,000 distinct CDR3 sequences, with about 25% appearing a single time and less than 0.75% taken by the ten largest. Per germline, CDR1 SGHRS and CDR2 YFSETQ. With 2 bases removed from V and 10 bases from J, the gap between germline ends came to 6 bases. This CDR3 is built from 11 residues. The same sample was also used in a study of T cells of mothers and their children.

The chain combines TRBV5-1 with TRBJ2-2; no clear D. The sequenced material came from blood. This TCR came from a girl aged 2 to 9 in good health. DNA of the CDR3: TGCGCCAGCAGCTTCGCATTGGAGCTGTTTTTT. Its protein is CASSFALELFF. Drawing the rest from reference TRBV5-1 and TRBJ2-2, the complete variable domain is KAGVTQTPRYLIKTRGQQVTLSCSPISGHRSVSWYQQTPGQGLQFLFEYFSETQRNKGNFPGRFSGRQFSNSRSEMNVSTLELGDSALYLCASSFALELFFGEGSRLTVL.